A selection of T cell receptor beta chains follows, all from one sample in a study of T cell repertoires in cytomegalovirus infection. In TCRdb, the reads were re-called with MiXCR into one record per CDR3 protein. The data contain approximately 910,000 distinct CDR3 sequences, around 32% of them seen just once; the ten biggest clones take up over 13%. For these TCRs, the target antigens are not known. Sequences were derived from cultured CD8+ T cells from PBMCs, sampled from culture after CMV antigen stimulation. These receptors originate from a human donor in good health (CMV status not recorded). Some clones in this sample may be carry-over from other donors' samples. Each CDR3 is given with its conserved first and last residue. The D gene is left open where the match is weak. A row's size may be missing; if present it is once, few, many or a size class.

D: TRBD2; size: .; V: TRBV7-9; J: TRBJ2-1; DNA: TGTGCCAGCAGCGGTCGACTAGCGAAGAGCTCCTACAATGAGCAGTTCTTC; CDR3: CASSGRLAKSSYNEQFF
D: TRBD1; size: .; V: TRBV6-6; J: TRBJ1-5; DNA: TGTGCCAGCACAGGGGGCAAGTATAGCAATCAGCCCCAGCATTTT; CDR3: CASTGGKYSNQPQHF
D: .; size: few; V: TRBV6-5; J: TRBJ2-4; DNA: TGTGCCAGCAGTTACTCCTCAGGGTTGGTCAAAAACATTCAGTACTTC; CDR3: CASSYSSGLVKNIQYF
D: .; size: few; V: TRBV7-2; J: TRBJ2-2; DNA: TGTGCCAGCAGCCCTCGGGGGTGGAACACCGGGGAGCTGTTTTTT; CDR3: CASSPRGWNTGELFF
D: TRBD2; size: .; V: TRBV7-3; J: TRBJ2-1; DNA: TGTGCCAGCGGAGCGGGGCCGGGGAATGAGCAGTTCTTC; CDR3: CASGAGPGNEQFF
D: .; size: .; V: TRBV6-5; J: TRBJ2-5; DNA: TGTGCCAGCAGTTACTCGACTCTGGGGGAGACCCAGTACTTC; CDR3: CASSYSTLGETQYF
D: .; size: few; V: TRBV7-9; J: TRBJ2-2; DNA: TGTGCCAGCGCCGAAGGCACCGGGGAGCTGTTTTTT; CDR3: CASAEGTGELFF
D: .; size: few; V: TRBV28; J: TRBJ1-2; DNA: TGTGCCAGCAGTTCCGGACACGACTATGGCTACACCTTC; CDR3: CASSSGHDYGYTF
D: TRBD2; size: .; V: TRBV11-3; J: TRBJ2-3; DNA: TGTGCCAGCAGCCAATGGACTAGCGGGGGGACTAGCACAGATACGCAGTATTTT; CDR3: CASSQWTSGGTSTDTQYF
D: .; size: .; V: TRBV27; J: TRBJ1-1; DNA: TGTGCCAGCAGTTTTACAAGCAGGACTGAAGCTTTCTTT; CDR3: CASSFTSRTEAFF
D: .; size: .; V: TRBV15; J: TRBJ2-1; DNA: TGTGCCACCACCGCGGGTGGTGAGCAGTTCTTC; CDR3: CATTAGGEQFF
D: TRBD1; size: few; V: TRBV20-1; J: TRBJ1-1; DNA: TGCAGTGCTTTTCCCACGAGCGACATACAGGGGATGGCTTTCTTT; CDR3: CSAFPTSDIQGMAFF
D: TRBD1; size: many; V: TRBV7-6; J: TRBJ2-7; DNA: TGTGCCAGCAGCTTATTCCCGGGACAGGGGGGCGAGCAGTACTTC; CDR3: CASSLFPGQGGEQYF
D: .; size: many; V: TRBV12-3/TRBV12-4; J: TRBJ1-5; DNA: TGTGCCAGCTCCATGGGTCGGATGGCCCAGCATTTT; CDR3: CASSMGRMAQHF
D: .; size: .; V: TRBV7-8; J: TRBJ2-5; DNA: TGTGCCAGCAGCTTAACAACCGACCAAGAGACCCAGTACTTC; CDR3: CASSLTTDQETQYF
D: TRBD1; size: .; V: TRBV29-1; J: TRBJ1-2; DNA: TGCAGCGTTGGGTCAGGCGGGACAGGGAATGCAGAATATGGCTACACCTTC; CDR3: CSVGSGGTGNAEYGYTF
D: TRBD1; size: few; V: TRBV6-1; J: TRBJ1-1; DNA: TGTGCCAGCAGACCGACAGGGGAGGCCACTGAAGCTTTCTTT; CDR3: CASRPTGEATEAFF
D: .; size: many; V: TRBV6-1; J: TRBJ1-6; DNA: TGTGCCAGCAGTGCCACCGGACGGCCAAGCTCCTATAATTCACCCCTCCACTTT; CDR3: CASSATGRPSSYNSPLHF
D: .; size: .; V: TRBV19; J: TRBJ1-5; DNA: TGTGCCAGTAGTATACACCAAATATGGGGCAATCAGCCCCAGCATTTT; CDR3: CASSIHQIWGNQPQHF
D: .; size: few; V: TRBV7-6; J: TRBJ1-5; DNA: TGTGCCAGCAGCTTAGGGGGGCGTGGGGCCCCTCCCCCGTCTTCATGCAATCAGCCCCAGCATTTT; CDR3: CASSLGGRGAPPPSSCNQPQHF